Each of the 31 T cell receptor beta chains below was sequenced from the same sample in a study of cytomegalovirus exposure and HLA in healthy donors. 60 Vbeta and 13 Jbeta primers were used in PCR. TCRdb's table, derived via immunoSEQ multiplex PCR, lists solely in-frame clones and lacks some. Of about 130,000 clones in the sample, 77% were seen once. Sequencing was performed on PBMCs. All receptors come from a man aged 25-40 years in good health and CMV-seronegative.

About this clone itself: Other DNA sequences of this sample code for an identical CDR3. This chain joins TRBV5-1 and TRBJ2-7, with 12 nucleotides matching TRBD2. The CDR3 consists of 15 residues. CDR1 SGHRS and CDR2 YFSETQ come from the germline V gene. J was trimmed by 4 bases and V by 0 bases; bases with no gene match: 2. CDR3 region: CASSLALAGGYEQYF. The CDR3 coding sequence is TGCGCCAGCAGCTTGGCCCTAGCGGGAGGGTACGAGCAGTACTTC. Full variable domain (outside the CDR3, taken from reference TRBV5-1 and TRBJ2-7): KAGVTQTPRYLIKTRGQQVTLSCSPISGHRSVSWYQQTPGQGLQFLFEYFSETQRNKGNFPGRFSGRQFSNSRSEMNVSTLELGDSALYLCASSLALAGGYEQYFGPGTRLTVT.

This chain uses TRBV6-1 with TRBJ2-7; TRBD2 agrees at 11 bases. Germline lookup yields CDR1 MNHNS and CDR2 SASEGT. The CDR3 runs to 15 residues. Trimming removed 2 bases from V and 4 bases from J; junction bases left unmatched: 4. Here the CDR3 reads CASSERLAGGYEQYF. The CDR3 DNA reads TGTGCCAGCAGTGAAAGGCTAGCGGGAGGATACGAGCAGTACTTC.

The table lists this clone with a few counts. The genes are TRBV6-6 and TRBJ2-7, with a possible D match to TRBD2 (7 bases). Germline V gene lookup returns CDR1 MNHNY and CDR2 SVGAGI (reference sequence). CDR3 size: 15 residues. Trimming removed 5 bases from V and 5 bases from J, with 19 bases in between. The CDR3 reads CASSPSGGGGNEQYF. The CDR3, as DNA: TGTGCCAGCAGTCCCTCCGGAGGGGGAGGGAACGAGCAGTACTTC.

The chain recombines TRBV5-6 with TRBJ1-1, with a possible D match to TRBD1 (5 bases). This CDR3 comprises 13 residues. With 1 base removed from V and 6 bases from J, the gap between germline ends came to 10 bases. Germline loops: CDR1 SGHDT, CDR2 YYEEEE. The CDR3, as DNA: TGTGCCAGCAGCTTGTACTTGACAGCTGAAGCTTTCTTT. It specifies CASSLYLTAEAFF.

The chain joins TRBV6-1 to TRBJ2-3; 10 nucleotides align to TRBD2. The CDR3 is 15 amino acids. The V and J ends lost 5 bases and 5 bases, in that order; junction bases with no gene match: 7. CDR1 is MNHNS and CDR2 is SASEGT in the germline V gene. CDR3 DNA sequence: TGTGCCAGCAGTTCAACTAGCGGGAAAGGAGATACGCAGTATTTT. It yields the protein CASSSTSGKGDTQYF.

V and J are TRBV9 and TRBJ2-7; TRBD2 matches 8 bases. V lost 3 bases to trimming and J lost 3 bases; unmatched junction nucleotides: 8. The germline V gene encodes CDR1 SGDLS and CDR2 YYNGEE. The CDR3 sequence is 15 residues long. CDR3 region: CASSALSGISYEQYF. The CDR3 nucleotides are TGTGCCAGCAGCGCACTTAGCGGGATTAGCTACGAGCAGTACTTC.

V gene TRBV5-1 combines with J gene TRBJ2-1, with TRBD2 as a possible D gene (6 bases). There are 17 residues in the CDR3. With 1 base removed from V and 5 bases from J, the gap between germline ends came to 19 bases. From germline, CDR1 is SGHRS and CDR2 YFSETQ. The CDR3 here is CASSLSRGRTYDNEQFF. In DNA form, the CDR3 reads TGCGCCAGCAGCTTGTCTCGGGGGAGGACCTACGACAATGAGCAGTTCTTC.

The chain is built from TRBV19 and TRBJ2-7; 7 bases align to TRBD1. CDR1 and CDR2 from the germline V gene are LNHDA and SQIVND (reference sequence). CDR3 length equals 13 residues. The V gene end was trimmed by 3 bases and the J gene end by 5 bases; junction bases not matched to a gene: 4. The CDR3 coding sequence is TGTGCCAGTAGTATTAGGGGGCCCAACGAGCAGTACTTC. It is translated as CASSIRGPNEQYF.

Note on this clone: One junction end does not reproduce the germline sequence, and a read error may be involved. This chain links TRBV7-7 with TRBJ2-3, with D maybe TRBD2 (5 bases). CDR1 is SSHAT, CDR2 FNYEAQ, per germline (reference sequence). This CDR3 is 15 amino acids long. As DNA, the CDR3 is TGTGCTAGCAGCTTAGGAAGCGGAGGCACAGATACGCAGTATTTT. This sequence encodes CASSLGSGGTDTQYF.

This sequence joins TRBV7-9 and TRBJ2-2; 8 bases agree with TRBD1. V lost 5 bases and J lost 3; bases outside the gene matches: 5. Looked up from germline, CDR1 is SEHNR and CDR2 is FQNEAQ (reference sequence). This CDR3 comprises 15 residues. Written as DNA, the CDR3 is TGTGCCAGCAGCGTACAGGGGGTTGACACCGGGGAGCTGTTTTTT. Translated, it gives CASSVQGVDTGELFF.

The V and J genes are TRBV18 and TRBJ2-2; D may be TRBD1 (5 bases). V lost 1 base, J lost 0 bases, and 12 bases lay in between. The length of the CDR3 is 17 residues. Germline values: CDR1 KGHSH, CDR2 LQKENI. The CDR3 sequence: CASSPRQGKANTGELFF. CDR3 sequence (DNA): TGTGCCAGCTCACCACGTCAGGGAAAAGCGAACACCGGGGAGCTGTTTTTT. Looking up the rest from reference TRBV18 and TRBJ2-2 gives the full variable domain: NAGVMQNPRHLVRRRGQEARLRCSPMKGHSHVYWYRQLPEEGLKFMVYLQKENIIDESGMPKERFSAEFPKEGPSILRIQQVVRGDSAAYFCASSPRQGKANTGELFFGEGSRLTVL.

This sequence joins TRBV5-6 and TRBJ2-5; 7 positions match TRBD1. The V segment lost 4 bases and the J segment 9 bases; nucleotides outside the gene matches: 15. Germline V gives CDR1 SGHDT, CDR2 YYEEEE. The CDR3 is 15 amino acids. CDR3 sequence (DNA): TGTGCCAGCAGCACCTCAGGACAGGCCCGGTTGTCCCAGTACTTC. Its translation is CASSTSGQARLSQYF. The whole variable domain, filled in from reference TRBV5-6 and TRBJ2-5, reads DAGVTQSPTHLIKTRGQQVTLRCSPKSGHDTVSWYQQALGQGPQFIFQYYEEEERQRGNFPDRFSGHQFPNYSSELNVNALLLGDSALYLCASSTSGQARLSQYFGPGTRLLVL.

V is TRBV7-2 and J is TRBJ2-5, with D possibly matching TRBD1 (6 bases). V dropped 4 bases and J dropped 0 bases, with 9 bases sitting between them. CDR1 SGHTA and CDR2 FQGNSA come from the germline V gene. The CDR3 runs 14 residues. Here the CDR3 reads CASSSQGYQETQYF. The DNA for the CDR3 is TGTGCCAGCAGCTCACAGGGATACCAAGAGACCCAGTACTTC.

This clone was picked up one time. The chain combines TRBV10-3 with TRBJ2-5, with a weak D call TRBD1 (6 bases). Germline assignment: CDR1 ENHRY and CDR2 SYGVKD. The CDR3 runs to 12 residues. The V gene lost 7 bases and the J gene lost 5 bases, with 11 bases spanning the gap. The CDR3 is CAIMGAGETQYF. The CDR3 DNA reads TGTGCCATCATGGGGGCGGGCGAGACCCAGTACTTC.

This clone was detected once. This sequence joins TRBV27 and TRBJ2-7, with D possibly TRBD1 on 6 matching bases. This CDR3 contains 15 residues. Trimming stripped 2 bases from V and 0 bases from J, with 11 bases between. In germline, CDR1 is MNHEY, CDR2 SMNVEV (reference sequence). CDR3 nucleotides: TGTGCCAGCAGTTTACGGCAGGGGTTCTCCTACGAGCAGTACTTC. Amino acids: CASSLRQGFSYEQYF.

The chain is built from TRBV7-9 and TRBJ2-7, with TRBD1 identical over 8 bases. Losses at the gene ends were 1 base for V and 2 bases for J; bases not matched to a gene: 4. Germline CDR1 reads SEHNR; CDR2 reads FQNEAQ (reference sequence). This CDR3 has 15 amino acids. The CDR3, as DNA: TGTGCCAGCAGCTTAGGTCAGGGGGCCACCTACGAGCAGTACTTC. Its translation: CASSLGQGATYEQYF.

The chain has TRBV28 and TRBJ2-4; TRBD2 might be the D (6 bases). V was cut by 8 bases and J by 1 base, with 18 bases left in between. CDR1 is MDHEN, CDR2 SYDVKM, per germline. The CDR3 is made up of 16 amino acids. The CDR3 sequence is CASGGGSLGAKNIQYF. The CDR3 region has the DNA TGTGCCAGCGGGGGAGGTTCGTTGGGTGCCAAAAACATTCAGTACTTC.

The chain recombines TRBV11-2 with TRBJ2-7; TRBD1 matches at 10 bases. The V and J ends lost 4 bases and 3 bases, in that order; junction bases with no gene match: 15. Germline V gene lookup returns CDR1 SGHAT and CDR2 FQNNGV. The length of the CDR3 is 18 residues. The CDR3 bases are TGTGCCAGCAGCTCGCCCCTCCTCCGGGACAGGGGTGTCTACGAGCAGTACTTC. Translating gives CASSSPLLRDRGVYEQYF.

J is TRBJ1-2 and V is TRBV6-1, with D perhaps TRBD1 (6 bases). Germline assignment: CDR1 MNHNS and CDR2 SASEGT. The germline V and J ends were trimmed by 6 bases and 3 bases, with 11 bases remaining between them. The CDR3 sequence is 13 residues long. The CDR3: CASRTQGHYGYTF. Written as DNA, the CDR3 is TGTGCCAGCAGGACCCAGGGGCACTATGGCTACACCTTC.

In its sample, this clone was seen a few times. V and J are TRBV5-8 and TRBJ2-5; no clear D gene. The CDR3 spans 12 residues. CDR1 is SGHTS, CDR2 YDEGEE, per germline. Trimming removed 4 bases at V and 2 bases at J, with 6 bases between. CDR3 sequence: CASSRTQETQYF. The CDR3 bases are TGTGCCAGCAGCCGCACTCAAGAGACCCAGTACTTC. Filled out from reference TRBV5-8 and TRBJ2-5, the complete variable domain reads EAGVTQSPTHLIKTRGQQATLRCSPISGHTSVYWYQQALGLGLQFLLWYDEGEERNRGNFPPRFSGRQFPNYSSELNVNALELEDSALYLCASSRTQETQYFGPGTRLLVL.

CDR3 nucleotides: TGTGCCAGCGTCCGGACAGGGTACGAGCAGTACTTC. Amino acid sequence: CASVRTGYEQYF. The chain links TRBV21-1 to TRBJ2-7; TRBD1 was called by the table and not checked on the DNA. TRBV21-1 is assigned pseudogene status. CDR3 length: 12 amino acids.

This clone was seen more than once but under ten times. This chain uses TRBV5-1 with TRBJ2-3, with 8 bases matching TRBD1. CDR3 length: 15 residues. V was clipped by 3 bases and J by 1 base; unmatched bases: 4. In germline, CDR1 is SGHRS, CDR2 YFSETQ. DNA for the CDR3: TGCGCCAGCAGCTCGGTGACAGGGGGCACAGATACGCAGTATTTT. The encoded protein is CASSSVTGGTDTQYF.

This clone was seen a handful of times. The chain couples TRBV5-6 to TRBJ2-7, with unresolved D. Germline loops: CDR1 SGHDT, CDR2 YYEEEE. V was cut by 4 bases and J by 1 base, with 21 bases left in between. The CDR3 totals 17 residues. The CDR3 region has the DNA TGTGCCAGCAGCCTGATGACGGCCACGGAGAATTCCTACGAGCAGTACTTC. Translated: CASSLMTATENSYEQYF.

V and J are TRBV30 and TRBJ1-2, with a possible D match to TRBD1 (5 bases). The CDR3 length is 13 residues. Germline assignment: CDR1 GTSNPN and CDR2 SVGIG (reference sequence). Trimming pared 2 bases from V and 4 bases from J, leaving 11 bases between. This chain's CDR3 is CAWSQGLSYGYTF. In DNA, the CDR3 is TGTGCCTGGAGTCAGGGCCTATCCTATGGCTACACCTTC. The whole variable domain, remainder taken from reference TRBV30 and TRBJ1-2, is SQTIHQWPATLVQPVGSPLSLECTVEGTSNPNLYWYRQAAGRGLQLLFYSVGIGQISSEVPQNLSASRPQDRQFILSSKKLLLSDSGFYLCAWSQGLSYGYTFGSGTRLTVV.

The chain recombines TRBV14 with TRBJ1-5; D gene unclear. The length of the CDR3 is 12 residues. The V and J ends lost 1 base and 5 bases respectively, with 3 bases between them. Germline loops: CDR1 SGHDN, CDR2 FVKESK. The CDR3 region is CASSQGHQPQHF. DNA of the CDR3: TGTGCCAGCAGCCAAGGGCATCAGCCCCAGCATTTT.

J is TRBJ2-7 and V is TRBV19, with 9 bases that match TRBD1. The CDR3 spans 15 residues. With 5 bases clipped from V and 3 bases from J, the junction kept 8 bases outside the gene matches. The V gene's germline CDR1 is LNHDA and CDR2 SQIVND (reference sequence). In nucleotides, the CDR3 is TGTGCCAGTAGTTCGAATAGACAGGGGGTCTACGAGCAGTACTTC. Translation gives CASSSNRQGVYEQYF.

Only a few counts were recorded for this clone. The V gene is TRBV7-6, the J gene TRBJ2-3; tentative D call: TRBD2 (6 bases). Trimming removed 5 bases from V and 0 bases from J, with 12 bases in between. There are 15 residues in the CDR3. The V gene's germline CDR1 is SGHVS and CDR2 FNYEAQ. The CDR3 sequence: CASSGEDTSTDTQYF. The DNA for the CDR3 is TGTGCCAGCAGCGGGGAGGACACTAGCACAGATACGCAGTATTTT.

There are a few counts of this clone. V and J are TRBV27 and TRBJ1-1, with TRBD1 as a possible D gene (5 bases). The CDR3 spans 16 residues. CDR1 and CDR2 (germline): MNHEY, SMNVEV (reference sequence). V was clipped by 5 bases and J by 7 bases, with 23 bases between them. The CDR3 spells CASSPHPGGRGNEAFF. CDR3 nucleotide sequence: TGTGCCAGCAGTCCCCACCCGGGAGGAAGGGGTAATGAAGCTTTCTTT.

This clone showed up just once. V usage is TRBV29-1 and J usage is TRBJ1-2; a weak D match, TRBD1 (5 bases). The CDR3 spans 14 residues. With 6 bases removed from V and 8 bases from J, the gap between germline ends came to 22 bases. Germline loops: CDR1 SQVTM, CDR2 ANQGSEA. As DNA, the CDR3 is TGCAGCGTAGCAACAAGAAGGGACTCTGGAGGCTACACCTTC. Its translation: CSVATRRDSGGYTF. Full variable domain (rest looked up from reference TRBV29-1 and TRBJ1-2): SAVISQKPSRDICQRGTSLTIQCQVDSQVTMMFWYRQQPGQSLTLIATANQGSEATYESGFVIDKFPISRPNLTFSTLTVSNMSPEDSSIYLCSVATRRDSGGYTFGSGTRLTVV.

The chain uses TRBV18 and TRBJ1-2; TRBD1 matches at 9 bases. V shed 1 base and J 7 bases; nucleotides not matched to a gene: 7. The CDR3 runs to 15 residues. The V gene's germline CDR1 is KGHSH and CDR2 LQKENI. The CDR3 DNA reads as TGTGCCAGCTCACCACAAAAGGGACAGGGAACTGGCTACACCTTC. Amino acid sequence: CASSPQKGQGTGYTF.

The chain has TRBV6-9 and TRBJ2-3; 8 positions agree with TRBD2. The CDR3 covers 14 residues. In germline, CDR1 is MNHGY, CDR2 SVAAGI. Trimming took 7 bases from V and 6 from J; bases not matched to a gene: 9. The DNA for the CDR3 is TGTGCCAGCATGGGGGCGGGAGGCTTCGATACGCAGTATTTT. Encoded protein: CASMGAGGFDTQYF.